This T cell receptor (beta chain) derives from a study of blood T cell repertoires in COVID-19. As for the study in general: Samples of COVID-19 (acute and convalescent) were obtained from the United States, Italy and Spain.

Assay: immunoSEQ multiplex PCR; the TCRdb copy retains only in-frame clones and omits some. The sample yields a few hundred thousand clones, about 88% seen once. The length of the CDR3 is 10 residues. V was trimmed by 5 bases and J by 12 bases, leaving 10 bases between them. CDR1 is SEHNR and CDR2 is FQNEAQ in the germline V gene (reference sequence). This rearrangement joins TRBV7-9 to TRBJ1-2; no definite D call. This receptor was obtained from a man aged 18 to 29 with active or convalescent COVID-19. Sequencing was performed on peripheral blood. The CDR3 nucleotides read TGTGCCAGCAGCGGGAGATTGAACACCTTC. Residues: CASSGRLNTF. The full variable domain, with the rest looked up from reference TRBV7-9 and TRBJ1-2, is DTGVSQNPRHKITKRGQNVTFRCDPISEHNRLYWYRQTLGQGPEFLTYFQNEAQLEKSRLLSDRFSAERPKGSFSTLEIQRTEQGDSAMYLCASSGRLNTFGSGTRLTVV.